These 30 T cell receptor beta chains were sequenced from one sample in a study of blood T cell repertoires in COVID-19. The method was immunoSEQ multiplex PCR; TCRdb's version includes in-frame clones alone and lacks a portion of them. Counted here are roughly 290,000 clones, 90% occurring once; the ten biggest clones make up about 6.8%. Source material: peripheral blood. These receptors were collected from a woman aged 25 to 45 with COVID-19, enrolled during active disease.

This chain joins TRBV18 and TRBJ2-5; no definite D call. V was pared by 2 bases and J by 4 bases, with 5 bases between. From germline, CDR1 is KGHSH and CDR2 LQKENI. The CDR3 loop spans 12 amino acids. The CDR3 DNA reads as TGTGCCAGCTCACCATTCCGAGAGACCCAGTACTTC. It specifies CASSPFRETQYF.

J is TRBJ1-4 and V is TRBV2; D remains unclear. V lost 7 bases, J lost 7 bases, and 7 bases lay in between. The CDR3 contains 11 residues. Germline CDR1 SNHLY, CDR2 FYNNEI. CDR3 sequence reads: CASTYSEKLFF. The CDR3 DNA is TGTGCCAGCACCTACAGTGAAAAACTGTTTTTT.

This rearrangement joins TRBV29-1 to TRBJ1-3; possibly TRBD1 for D (6 bases). The V gene lost 2 bases and the J gene lost 7 bases, with 9 bases spanning the gap. This CDR3 contains 12 residues. Germline V gene sequence: CDR1 SQVTM, CDR2 ANQGSEA. The CDR3 reads CSVEYRDNTIYF. The CDR3, as DNA: TGCAGCGTTGAATACAGGGACAACACCATATATTTT.

This chain links TRBV11-3 with TRBJ2-1; perhaps TRBD2 as D (7 bases). This CDR3 comprises 15 residues. With 1 base removed from V and 2 bases from J, the gap between germline ends came to 9 bases. From germline, CDR1 is SGHNT and CDR2 YENEEA. The CDR3 region is CASSLGGGTYNEQFF. The CDR3 DNA follows: TGTGCCAGCAGCTTAGGGGGGGGCACCTACAATGAGCAGTTCTTC.

The chain has TRBV28 and TRBJ1-3; D not resolved. Germline loops: CDR1 MDHEN, CDR2 SYDVKM. V was trimmed by 6 bases and J by 0 bases, leaving 12 bases between them. This CDR3 spans 15 amino acids. The CDR3 spells CASSNSLISGNTIYF. CDR3 in DNA: TGTGCCAGCAGCAACAGCCTTATCTCTGGAAACACCATATATTTT.

This chain links TRBV10-3 with TRBJ1-4; TRBD1 is a possible D gene (5 bases). V was shortened by 3 bases and J by 8 bases, with 13 bases between the two germline ends. The CDR3 loop spans 14 amino acids. Germline CDR1 reads ENHRY; CDR2 reads SYGVKD. CDR3 in amino acids: CAISERGNQEKLFF. CDR3 sequence (DNA): TGTGCCATCAGTGAAAGGGGTAATCAGGAAAAACTGTTTTTT.

The chain employs TRBV6-6 and TRBJ1-2; tentatively, D is TRBD1 (6 bases). The CDR3 has 12 residues. Germline V lookup: CDR1 MNHNY, CDR2 SVGAGI (reference sequence). Trimming pared 2 bases from V and 7 bases from J, leaving 8 bases between. This chain's CDR3 is CASSYPRGGYTF. The DNA for the CDR3 is TGTGCCAGCAGTTACCCCAGGGGTGGCTACACCTTC.

The table lists this clone with a count of one. The chain employs TRBV19 and TRBJ1-2, with D unclear. The germline V gene has CDR1 LNHDA and CDR2 SQIVND (reference sequence). V dropped 10 bases and J dropped 1 base, with 10 bases sitting between them. There are 12 residues in the CDR3. Here the CDR3 DNA reads TGTGCCACCCGGCGGGGTAACTATGGCTACACCTTC. Protein: CATRRGNYGYTF.

V gene TRBV7-6 combines with J gene TRBJ2-6, with 9 positions matching TRBD1. The length of the CDR3 is 16 residues. Germline lookup yields CDR1 SGHVS and CDR2 FNYEAQ. Trimming at V came to 7 bases and at J to 2 bases, leaving 6 bases not matched to a gene. The chain's CDR3 is CASITWTGAGANVLTF. The CDR3 DNA reads TGTGCCAGCATCACTTGGACAGGGGCTGGGGCCAACGTCCTGACTTTC.

The chain is built from TRBV10-3 and TRBJ1-1; possible D gene TRBD1, 5 bases. Germline V gene data show CDR1 as ENHRY and CDR2 as SYGVKD. This CDR3 is built from 12 residues. The ends were cut back, 8 bases at V and 0 bases at J, with 7 bases in the middle. CDR3 sequence: CAIGTLNTEAFF. The CDR3 DNA reads TGTGCCATCGGGACTTTGAACACTGAAGCTTTCTTT.

This clone was seen once. The chain joins TRBV27 to TRBJ2-1, with TRBD2 identical over 8 bases. Germline CDR1 reads MNHEY; CDR2 reads SMNVEV (reference sequence). V shed 6 bases and J 5 bases; nucleotides not matched to a gene: 9. The CDR3 consists of 15 residues. In DNA, the CDR3 is TGTGCCAGCAGCCTCAGCGGGAGTCTCCACAATGAGCAGTTCTTC. It codes for CASSLSGSLHNEQFF.

This clone was recorded once. The chain employs TRBV2 and TRBJ1-1; 8 bases agree with TRBD1. The CDR3 is 14 residues long. With 7 bases clipped from V and 1 base from J, the junction kept 5 bases outside the gene matches. The germline gives CDR1 SNHLY, CDR2 FYNNEI. CDR3 DNA: TGTGCCAGCATTTTCACAGGGGGGAACACTGAAGCTTTCTTT. This translates into CASIFTGGNTEAFF.

The chain employs TRBV9 and TRBJ2-3; 12 nucleotides align to TRBD2. Germline loops: CDR1 SGDLS, CDR2 YYNGEE. V lost 4 bases, J lost 3 bases, and 6 bases stayed unmatched. The CDR3 has 16 residues. CDR3 residues: CASSSRTSGITDTQYF. The CDR3 nucleotides are TGTGCCAGCAGCTCCCGGACTAGCGGGATAACAGATACGCAGTATTTT.

The chain combines TRBV7-9 with TRBJ2-7; no firm D call. Germline assignment: CDR1 SEHNR and CDR2 FQNEAQ (reference sequence). V lost 1 base and J lost 0, with 13 bases in between. The length of the CDR3 is 16 residues. This CDR3 is CASSLVVSRRSYEQYF. Written as DNA, the CDR3 is TGTGCCAGCAGCTTAGTAGTTTCCAGGCGCTCCTACGAGCAGTACTTC. Drawing the rest from reference TRBV7-9 and TRBJ2-7, the complete variable domain is DTGVSQNPRHKITKRGQNVTFRCDPISEHNRLYWYRQTLGQGPEFLTYFQNEAQLEKSRLLSDRFSAERPKGSFSTLEIQRTEQGDSAMYLCASSLVVSRRSYEQYFGPGTRLTVT.

The CDR3 loop reads CSVVRQGAIGAFF. The CDR3 nucleotides read TGCAGCGTTGTTCGGCAGGGGGCCATCGGGGCTTTCTTT. The chain is built from TRBV29-1 and TRBJ1-1, with TRBD1 identical over 8 bases. Per germline, CDR1 SQVTM and CDR2 ANQGSEA. The CDR3 is 13 residues long. The V and J ends lost 4 bases and 11 bases, in that order; junction bases with no gene match: 12.

J is TRBJ2-1 and V is TRBV6-5; 11 positions agree with TRBD2. The CDR3 is 15 amino acids. Germline V gives CDR1 MNHEY, CDR2 SVGAGI. Trimming cost V 10 bases and J 7 bases; bases outside gene matches: 12. This chain's CDR3 is CATLLAGGMGNEQFF. Written as DNA, the CDR3 is TGTGCCACCCTCCTAGCGGGAGGAATGGGGAATGAGCAGTTCTTC.

J is TRBJ1-4 and V is TRBV28; a weak D match, TRBD1 (5 bases). Germline loops: CDR1 MDHEN, CDR2 SYDVKM. The V and J ends lost 3 bases and 8 bases respectively, with 16 bases between them. The CDR3 extends over 15 amino acids. CDR3 residues: CASSFPPAGHEKLFF. The CDR3 nucleotides read TGTGCCAGCAGTTTCCCTCCCGCGGGGCACGAAAAACTGTTTTTT.

V is TRBV7-9 and J is TRBJ2-5, with 7 bases matching TRBD2. V was pared by 1 base and J by 4 bases, with 6 bases of the junction left unmatched. Looked up from germline, CDR1 is SEHNR and CDR2 is FQNEAQ (reference sequence). The CDR3 consists of 15 residues. The CDR3 is CASSLVGGFGETQYF. The CDR3 region has the DNA TGTGCCAGCAGCTTAGTCGGGGGGTTTGGAGAGACCCAGTACTTC.

The gene calls are TRBV5-6 and TRBJ2-2, with no clear D. With 4 bases removed from V and 1 base from J, the gap between germline ends came to 11 bases. The CDR3 contains 15 residues. Germline values: CDR1 SGHDT, CDR2 YYEEEE. CDR3: CASSRVPRNTGELFF. The CDR3 nucleotides read TGTGCCAGCAGCCGGGTCCCGAGGAACACCGGGGAGCTGTTTTTT.

The rearrangement links TRBV19 to TRBJ2-1; 12 bases map to TRBD2. V shed 6 bases, J shed 7 bases, and the junction held 7 bases outside the gene matches. The CDR3 is 15 residues long. Per germline, CDR1 LNHDA and CDR2 SQIVND (reference sequence). The CDR3 DNA reads TGTGCCAGTAGCAAGACTAGCGGGAGTGTTAATGAGCAGTTCTTC. Its translation is CASSKTSGSVNEQFF.

The rearrangement joins TRBV5-1 to TRBJ1-2; maybe TRBD1 (5 bases). The CDR3 contains 15 residues. Germline V gene lookup returns CDR1 SGHRS and CDR2 YFSETQ. V was shortened by 3 bases and J by 0 bases, with 12 bases between the two germline ends. This CDR3 is CASSSGGTTNYGYTF. The DNA for the CDR3 is TGCGCCAGCAGCTCGGGCGGGACCACTAACTATGGCTACACCTTC.

This clone was counted a single time. The CDR3 spells CASSSRLADTGELFF. The CDR3 region has the DNA TGTGCCAGCAGCAGTCGACTAGCAGACACCGGGGAGCTGTTTTTT. The chain combines TRBV7-2 with TRBJ2-2, with 7 bases aligning to TRBD2. CDR1 is SGHTA and CDR2 is FQGNSA in the germline V gene. The J segment lost 3 bases and the V segment lost 5 bases, leaving 6 bases of the junction unmatched. The CDR3 has 15 residues.

The chain combines TRBV6-5 with TRBJ2-1; 11 bases line up with TRBD1. V trimming: 0 bases; J trimming: 6 bases; junction bases outside the gene matches: 4. The germline gives CDR1 MNHEY, CDR2 SVGAGI. This CDR3 is built from 16 residues. The CDR3 protein is CASSYSGTGGVNEQFF. DNA of the CDR3: TGTGCCAGCAGTTACTCAGGGACAGGGGGGGTCAATGAGCAGTTCTTC.

Only one count was recorded for this clone. The chain couples TRBV4-1 to TRBJ2-7, with 11 bases aligning to TRBD2. Germline assignment: CDR1 MGHRA and CDR2 YSYEKL. Trimming took 0 bases from V and 6 from J; bases not matched to a gene: 4. The CDR3 is 15 amino acids. The CDR3 spells CASSQETSGRFEQYF. CDR3 in DNA: TGCGCCAGCAGCCAAGAAACTAGCGGGAGATTCGAGCAGTACTTC.

The chain uses TRBV6-1 and TRBJ2-5; TRBD2 aligns across 10 bases. The CDR3 totals 16 residues. V lost 1 base to trimming and J lost 1 base; unmatched junction nucleotides: 3. Germline loops: CDR1 MNHNS, CDR2 SASEGT. CDR3 residues: CASSEEAGGFQETQYF. The CDR3 coding sequence is TGTGCCAGCAGTGAAGAAGCGGGGGGGTTCCAAGAGACCCAGTACTTC.

The rearrangement joins TRBV15 to TRBJ1-5; 9 bases map to TRBD1. Trimming at V came to 4 bases and at J to 7 bases, leaving 8 bases not matched to a gene. CDR3 length: 15 amino acids. Germline V gives CDR1 LNHNV, CDR2 YYDKDF (reference sequence). As DNA, the CDR3 is TGTGCCACCAGCAAGGACAGGGGAGTGGGGCAGCCCCAGCATTTT. Translating it yields CATSKDRGVGQPQHF.

The count of this clone is one. The V gene is TRBV19, the J gene TRBJ1-5, with D maybe TRBD1 (5 bases). The CDR3 consists of 16 residues. Per the germline V gene, CDR1 is LNHDA and CDR2 is SQIVND (reference sequence). V shed 5 bases and J shed 6 bases, with 20 bases lying between them. DNA for the CDR3: TGTGCCAGTAGTCGCAACGCAGGGAACCAGGGTCAGCCCCAGCATTTT. Amino acids: CASSRNAGNQGQPQHF.

The V gene is TRBV9, the J gene TRBJ1-4; tentative D call: TRBD1 (6 bases). Germline-derived CDR1 and CDR2 are SGDLS and YYNGEE. The CDR3 runs 15 residues. Trimming pared 3 bases from V and 8 bases from J, leaving 17 bases between. This CDR3 is CASSGPGDFGEKLFF. The DNA for the CDR3 is TGTGCCAGCAGCGGGCCAGGGGATTTTGGCGAAAAACTGTTTTTT.

The genes are TRBV30 and TRBJ2-7; D perhaps matches TRBD1 (7 bases). CDR3 length: 15 residues. The germline V gene has CDR1 GTSNPN and CDR2 SVGIG (reference sequence). Between the trimmed V and J ends, which lost 5 bases and 1 base, there was a span of 18 bases. The DNA of the CDR3 is TGTGCCTGGGCCGGGCTGGCAGGGGGGTCCTACGAGCAGTACTTC. Encoded protein: CAWAGLAGGSYEQYF.

The rearrangement joins TRBV7-3 to TRBJ1-1, with 7 bases fitting TRBD1. J was trimmed by 4 bases and V by 3 bases; bases with no gene match: 2. The germline CDR1 and CDR2 sequences are SGHTA and FQGTGA. This CDR3 has 13 amino acids. This chain's CDR3 is CASSFQGGTEAFF. Here the CDR3 DNA reads TGTGCCAGCAGCTTCCAGGGGGGCACTGAAGCTTTCTTT. The entire variable domain, with the rest obtained from reference TRBV7-3 and TRBJ1-1, is as follows: GAGVSQTPSNKVTEKGKYVELRCDPISGHTALYWYRQSLGQGPEFLIYFQGTGAADDSGLPNDRFFAVRPEGSVSTLKIQRTERGDSAVYLCASSFQGGTEAFFGQGTRLTVV.